Following are 27 T cell receptor beta chains from one sample sequenced in a study of control samples from healthy donors and cancer patients. Generated by immunoSEQ multiplex PCR, the TCRdb table keeps only in-frame clones and is missing some. The sample consists of just over 150,000 clones, approximately 90% of them appearing once. Material for sequencing was blood. The source of these receptors is a man aged 30 to 45 in good health.

The rearrangement uses TRBV5-4 and TRBJ1-1; TRBD1 might be the D (6 bases). Trimming cost V 4 bases and J 7 bases, with 14 bases left between them. The germline V gene has CDR1 SGHNT and CDR2 YYREEE (reference sequence). This CDR3 spans 13 amino acids. CDR3 region: CASSPTGGLEAFF. The CDR3 DNA reads TGTGCCAGCAGCCCGACGGGGGGCCTTGAAGCTTTCTTT.

The chain has TRBV7-9 and TRBJ2-7; D not resolved. Trimming pared 5 bases from V and 0 bases from J, leaving 5 bases between. The germline CDR1 and CDR2 sequences are SEHNR and FQNEAQ (reference sequence). This CDR3 is 12 amino acids long. The CDR3, as DNA: TGTGCCAGCAGCGACGTCTCCTACGAGCAGTACTTC. This translates into CASSDVSYEQYF.

The rearrangement uses TRBV7-6 and TRBJ1-6; D unclear. V lost 1 base, J lost 6 bases, and 10 bases lay in between. The length of the CDR3 is 15 residues. Germline CDR1 and CDR2: SGHVS and FNYEAQ. CDR3 region: CASSLDGGSNSPLHF. CDR3 bases: TGTGCCAGCAGCTTAGACGGAGGGTCTAATTCACCCCTCCACTTT.

The V and J genes are TRBV25-1 and TRBJ2-1; 11 positions agree with TRBD1. The junction had 8 bases not matched to a gene; V was cut back by 6 bases and J by 10 bases. CDR3 length equals 14 residues. Germline CDR1 and CDR2: MGHDK and SYGVNS. In DNA, the CDR3 is TGTGCCAGCAGAGCTTGGGACAGGGGGGAAGAGCAGTTCTTC. Its translation is CASRAWDRGEEQFF.

J is TRBJ1-1 and V is TRBV18; 8 bases agree with TRBD1. This CDR3 has 17 amino acids. Germline assignment: CDR1 KGHSH and CDR2 LQKENI. V shed 4 bases and J 3 bases; nucleotides not matched to a gene: 13. The CDR3 bases are TGTGCCAGCTCACGCCGACAGGGGCTGGATCGGGACACTGAAGCTTTCTTT. It encodes CASSRRQGLDRDTEAFF.

This clone was observed a single time. The V gene is TRBV6-5, the J gene TRBJ2-3; no reliable D call. The CDR3 sequence is 14 residues long. Trimming left V 0 bases short and J 2 bases short, with 6 bases between. Germline V lookup: CDR1 MNHEY, CDR2 SVGAGI. CDR3 amino acids: CASSYSPTTDTQYF. CDR3 bases: TGTGCCAGCAGTTACTCTCCGACCACAGATACGCAGTATTTT.

The chain employs TRBV11-2 and TRBJ2-1; no clear D gene. Germline V lookup: CDR1 SGHAT, CDR2 FQNNGV. V was trimmed by 2 bases and J by 10 bases, leaving 6 bases between them. The CDR3 consists of 11 residues. For the CDR3, the DNA is TGTGCCAGCAGCTTAACGACGGAGCAGTTCTTC. This gives the protein CASSLTTEQFF.

The V and J genes are TRBV27 and TRBJ1-5, with D possibly matching TRBD1 (6 bases). The CDR3 contains 16 residues. The V end lost 4 bases, the J end lost 0 bases, and 13 bases lay between the germline ends. Germline loops: CDR1 MNHEY, CDR2 SMNVEV (reference sequence). The CDR3 protein is CASSSYQGNSNQPQHF. The CDR3 DNA reads TGTGCCAGCAGTTCCTATCAGGGGAATAGCAATCAGCCCCAGCATTTT.

The chain has TRBV4-1 and TRBJ2-7; 9 bases are a match to TRBD1. In germline, CDR1 is MGHRA, CDR2 YSYEKL. J gave up 3 bases and V 4 bases, and 7 bases lay outside the gene matches. The CDR3 length is 15 residues. The CDR3 protein is CASSPAGTGIYEQYF. In DNA form, the CDR3 reads TGCGCCAGCAGCCCCGCCGGGACAGGGATCTACGAGCAGTACTTC.

The chain links TRBV13 to TRBJ1-2, with D maybe TRBD1 (6 bases). Per germline, CDR1 PRHDT and CDR2 FYEKMQ (reference sequence). This CDR3 has 15 amino acids. Trimming stripped 0 bases from V and 8 bases from J, with 16 bases between. CDR3 in amino acids: CASSLGQGRGRGYTF. The DNA of the CDR3 is TGTGCCAGCAGCTTAGGGCAGGGGAGGGGTAGGGGCTACACCTTC. Full variable domain (outside the CDR3, taken from reference TRBV13 and TRBJ1-2): AAGVIQSPRHLIKEKRETATLKCYPIPRHDTVYWYQQGPGQDPQFLISFYEKMQSDKGSIPDRFSAQQFSDYHSELNMSSLELGDSALYFCASSLGQGRGRGYTFGSGTRLTVV.

The chain recombines TRBV19 with TRBJ2-2; either TRBD1 or TRBD2 may supply D (6 bases each). The CDR3 has 16 residues. Germline V lookup: CDR1 LNHDA, CDR2 SQIVND (reference sequence). Trimming removed 4 bases at V and 4 bases at J, with 16 bases between. The chain's CDR3 is CASSKGGHTPTGELFF. The CDR3 DNA reads TGTGCCAGTAGTAAGGGGGGACACACCCCCACCGGGGAGCTGTTTTTT. The complete variable domain, with remaining parts taken from reference TRBV19 and TRBJ2-2, reads DGGITQSPKYLFRKEGQNVTLSCEQNLNHDAMYWYRQDPGQGLRLIYYSQIVNDFQKGDIAEGYSVSREKKESFPLTVTSAQKNPTAFYLCASSKGGHTPTGELFFGEGSRLTVL.

The gene calls are TRBV5-1 and TRBJ2-2; the D is unclear. The CDR3 totals 15 residues. The germline V gene encodes CDR1 SGHRS and CDR2 YFSETQ. Trimming stripped 2 bases from V and 3 bases from J, with 11 bases between. CDR3 bases: TGCGCCAGCAGCTTTTTTGCCGCTGACACCGGGGAGCTGTTTTTT. Its translation is CASSFFAADTGELFF.

The J gene is TRBJ1-1, the V gene TRBV5-6; 9 bases map to TRBD1. With V trimmed by 1 base and J by 3 bases, 1 base remained unmatched. CDR1 and CDR2 (germline): SGHDT, YYEEEE. The length of the CDR3 is 14 residues. The CDR3 coding sequence is TGTGCCAGCAGCTTGACAGGGGGCGACACTGAAGCTTTCTTT. This codes for CASSLTGGDTEAFF.

V usage is TRBV19 and J usage is TRBJ2-6; D is uncertain. This CDR3 is built from 19 residues. Germline CDR1 reads LNHDA; CDR2 reads SQIVND (reference sequence). V lost 0 bases and J 0 bases, leaving 15 bases between the germline ends. CDR3 sequence reads: CASSIEDPFFDSGANVLTF. Here the CDR3 DNA reads TGTGCCAGTAGTATAGAGGACCCGTTTTTTGACTCTGGGGCCAACGTCCTGACTTTC. The entire variable domain, with the rest obtained from reference TRBV19 and TRBJ2-6, is as follows: DGGITQSPKYLFRKEGQNVTLSCEQNLNHDAMYWYRQDPGQGLRLIYYSQIVNDFQKGDIAEGYSVSREKKESFPLTVTSAQKNPTAFYLCASSIEDPFFDSGANVLTFGAGSRLTVL.

The chain employs TRBV7-8 and TRBJ2-3; TRBD2 matches at 9 bases. This CDR3 is 15 amino acids long. J was trimmed by 4 bases and V by 5 bases; bases with no gene match: 7. Germline V gene sequence: CDR1 SGHVS, CDR2 FQNEAQ. The CDR3 coding sequence is TGTGCCAGCAGCCAGAGCGGGAGGACCGCAGATACGCAGTATTTT. Translation gives CASSQSGRTADTQYF.

This chain's CDR3 is CASSLMAGGSSYEQYF. CDR3 DNA sequence: TGTGCCAGCAGCTTAATGGCGGGAGGGAGCTCCTACGAGCAGTACTTC. The chain employs TRBV7-2 and TRBJ2-7, with 9 nucleotides matching TRBD2. J gave up 0 bases and V 2 bases, and 5 bases lay outside the gene matches. Per the germline V gene, CDR1 is SGHTA and CDR2 is FQGNSA. CDR3 length: 16 amino acids.

This chain links TRBV6-5 with TRBJ1-1; 7 positions agree with TRBD1. This CDR3 spans 15 amino acids. Per germline, CDR1 MNHEY and CDR2 SVGAGI. V dropped 4 bases and J dropped 5; count of bases not matched to a gene: 10. The CDR3, as DNA: TGTGCCAGCAGTTTATCCTACAGGGGAGGGACTGAAGCTTTCTTT. This gives the protein CASSLSYRGGTEAFF.

The CDR3 DNA follows: TGTGCCAGCGCCGCAAGTGGGGTTCCTGGCTACACCTTC. This codes for CASAASGVPGYTF. The chain is built from TRBV5-6 and TRBJ1-2; D is uncertain. Trimming took off 7 bases at V and 7 bases at J, with 17 bases between the two ends. CDR1 SGHDT and CDR2 YYEEEE come from the germline V gene. This CDR3 contains 13 residues.

The count of this clone is one. The chain combines TRBV19 with TRBJ2-2, with 7 bases fitting TRBD1. Germline CDR1 reads LNHDA; CDR2 reads SQIVND (reference sequence). The CDR3 has 16 amino acids. V shed 5 bases, J shed 8 bases, and the junction held 14 bases outside the gene matches. CDR3 nucleotide sequence: TGTGCCAGTAGTGGGGGACAGAAATACTCAAGAGGGGAGCTGTTTTTT. Protein sequence: CASSGGQKYSRGELFF. Full variable domain (rest looked up from reference TRBV19 and TRBJ2-2): DGGITQSPKYLFRKEGQNVTLSCEQNLNHDAMYWYRQDPGQGLRLIYYSQIVNDFQKGDIAEGYSVSREKKESFPLTVTSAQKNPTAFYLCASSGGQKYSRGELFFGEGSRLTVL.

This chain connects TRBV2 to TRBJ2-1; TRBD2 might be the D (5 bases). The V end was cut by 8 bases, the J end by 0 bases, with 11 bases between. The germline V gene encodes CDR1 SNHLY and CDR2 FYNNEI. The CDR3 has 14 residues. This CDR3 is CASWERSSYNEQFF. The CDR3 bases are TGTGCCAGCTGGGAGCGGAGCTCCTACAATGAGCAGTTCTTC.

This clone was detected only a few times. The chain recombines TRBV27 with TRBJ1-4, with D tentatively TRBD1 (5 bases). Trimming removed 5 bases at V and 8 bases at J, with 18 bases between. Germline V gene lookup returns CDR1 MNHEY and CDR2 SMNVEV (reference sequence). This CDR3 contains 15 residues. CDR3 nucleotides: TGTGCCAGCAGTCAATCATCGGGGGGGAGAGAAAAACTGTTTTTT. The encoded protein is CASSQSSGGREKLFF. Full variable domain (remainder filled in from reference TRBV27 and TRBJ1-4): EAQVTQNPRYLITVTGKKLTVTCSQNMNHEYMSWYRQDPGLGLRQIYYSMNVEVTDKGDVPEGYKVSRKEKRNFPLILESPSPNQTSLYFCASSQSSGGREKLFFGSGTQLSVL.

CDR3 nucleotide sequence: TGTGCCATCAGTGGGGGGGAAAGGGGTCAGCCCCAGCATTTT. Translation: CAISGGERGQPQHF. V gene TRBV10-3 combines with J gene TRBJ1-5, with D tentatively TRBD1 (5 bases). Germline values: CDR1 ENHRY, CDR2 SYGVKD. This CDR3 spans 14 amino acids. V was trimmed by 4 bases and J by 6 bases, leaving 13 bases between them.

This chain links TRBV5-1 with TRBJ1-2; tentatively, D is TRBD1 (5 bases). Germline lookup yields CDR1 SGHRS and CDR2 YFSETQ. Trimming took off 3 bases at V and 3 bases at J, with 15 bases between the two ends. The CDR3 covers 15 residues. The CDR3 spells CASSWGGSGDYGYTF. CDR3 coding DNA: TGCGCCAGCAGCTGGGGCGGGAGCGGGGACTATGGCTACACCTTC.

The chain couples TRBV9 to TRBJ2-6; D remains unclear. This CDR3 spans 14 amino acids. Trimming removed 3 bases from V and 4 bases from J, with 8 bases in between. From germline, CDR1 is SGDLS and CDR2 YYNGEE. CDR3 loop: CASSAPAGANVLTF. The CDR3 DNA reads TGTGCCAGCAGCGCTCCAGCGGGGGCCAACGTCCTGACTTTC.

The chain uses TRBV6-2 or TRBV6-3 and TRBJ2-7; TRBD2 matches at 8 bases. CDR3 length: 15 amino acids. The germline CDR1 and CDR2 sequences are MNHEY and SVGEGT. V was pared by 0 bases and J by 4 bases, with 5 bases of the junction left unmatched. The CDR3 loop is CASSYSGTSLYEQYF. CDR3 in DNA: TGTGCCAGCAGTTACTCTGGGACTAGTCTTTACGAGCAGTACTTC.

The J gene is TRBJ2-2, the V gene TRBV27; no reliable D call. Trimming took off 7 bases at V and 2 bases at J, with 26 bases between the two ends. The CDR3 has 19 amino acids. Germline V gene data show CDR1 as MNHEY and CDR2 as SMNVEV (reference sequence). The CDR3 DNA reads as TGTGCCAGCATTCTGAGGAGCGACGCATCCGCCCGAAACACCGGGGAGCTGTTTTTT. Protein sequence: CASILRSDASARNTGELFF.

This sequence joins TRBV14 and TRBJ1-2; D is ambiguous. The germline V gene has CDR1 SGHDN and CDR2 FVKESK. CDR3 length: 14 amino acids. V was shortened by 1 base and J by 4 bases, with 10 bases between the two germline ends. The CDR3 protein is CASSQGKSGYGYTF. DNA of the CDR3: TGTGCCAGCAGCCAAGGGAAAAGTGGCTATGGCTACACCTTC. Full variable domain (remainder filled in from reference TRBV14 and TRBJ1-2): EAGVTQFPSHSVIEKGQTVTLRCDPISGHDNLYWYRRVMGKEIKFLLHFVKESKQDESGMPNNRFLAERTGGTYSTLKVQPAELEDSGVYFCASSQGKSGYGYTFGSGTRLTVV.